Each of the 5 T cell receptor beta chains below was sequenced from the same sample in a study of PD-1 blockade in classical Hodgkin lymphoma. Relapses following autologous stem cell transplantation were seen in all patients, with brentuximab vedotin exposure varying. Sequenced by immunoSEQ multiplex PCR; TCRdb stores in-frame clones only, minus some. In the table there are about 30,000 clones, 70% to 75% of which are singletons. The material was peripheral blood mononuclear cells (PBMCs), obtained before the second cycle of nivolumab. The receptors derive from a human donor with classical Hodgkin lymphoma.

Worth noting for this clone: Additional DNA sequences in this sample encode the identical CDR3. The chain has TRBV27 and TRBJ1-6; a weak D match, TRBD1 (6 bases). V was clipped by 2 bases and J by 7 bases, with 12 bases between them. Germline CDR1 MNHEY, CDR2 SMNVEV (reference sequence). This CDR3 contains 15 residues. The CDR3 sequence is CASSLSGQGNSPLHF. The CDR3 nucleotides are TGTGCCAGCAGTTTAAGCGGGCAGGGGAATTCACCCCTCCACTTT.

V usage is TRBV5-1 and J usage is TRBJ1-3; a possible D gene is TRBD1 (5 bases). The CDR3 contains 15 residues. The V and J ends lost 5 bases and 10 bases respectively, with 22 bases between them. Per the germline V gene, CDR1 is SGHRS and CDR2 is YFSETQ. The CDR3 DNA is TGCGCCAGCAGGGAGACAGCCGGCTCTGTGGGTACCATATATTTT. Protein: CASRETAGSVGTIYF. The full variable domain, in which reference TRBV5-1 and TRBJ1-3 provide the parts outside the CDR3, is KAGVTQTPRYLIKTRGQQVTLSCSPISGHRSVSWYQQTPGQGLQFLFEYFSETQRNKGNFPGRFSGRQFSNSRSEMNVSTLELGDSALYLCASRETAGSVGTIYFGEGSWLTVV.

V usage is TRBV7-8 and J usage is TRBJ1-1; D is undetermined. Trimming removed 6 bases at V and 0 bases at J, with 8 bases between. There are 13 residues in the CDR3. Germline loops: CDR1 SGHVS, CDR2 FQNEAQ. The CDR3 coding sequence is TGTGCCAGCAGTTCGGACGTGAACACTGAAGCTTTCTTT. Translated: CASSSDVNTEAFF.

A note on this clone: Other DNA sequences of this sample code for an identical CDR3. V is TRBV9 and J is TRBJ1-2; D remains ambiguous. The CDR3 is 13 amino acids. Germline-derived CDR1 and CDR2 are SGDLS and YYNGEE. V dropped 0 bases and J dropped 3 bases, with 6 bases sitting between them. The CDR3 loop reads CASSVGGDYGYTF. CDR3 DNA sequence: TGTGCCAGCAGCGTAGGAGGAGACTATGGCTACACCTTC.

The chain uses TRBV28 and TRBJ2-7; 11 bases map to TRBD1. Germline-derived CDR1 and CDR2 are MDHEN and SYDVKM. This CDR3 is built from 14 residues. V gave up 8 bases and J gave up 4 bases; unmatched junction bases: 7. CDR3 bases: TGTGCCAGCCAGGGGACAGGGGGAACATACGAGCAGTACTTC. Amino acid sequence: CASQGTGGTYEQYF. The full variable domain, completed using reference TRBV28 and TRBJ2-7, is DVKVTQSSRYLVKRTGEKVFLECVQDMDHENMFWYRQDPGLGLRLIYFSYDVKMKEKGDIPEGYSVSREKKERFSLILESASTNQTSMYLCASQGTGGTYEQYFGPGTRLTVT.